This T cell receptor beta chain was found in a study of shared clonotypes between healthy human individuals. Looking at the study overall: Three CD4 naive, three CD4 memory, two CD8 naive and one CD8 memory plate were used per donor.

All of the donors resided in Nashville, Tennessee, and each was a Caucasian adult. CD4+ cells yielded CD45RA+ naive and CD45RA-negative memory subsets. Splitting of each subset's genomic DNA was done evenly across several immunoSEQ plates. Profiled with immunoSEQ multiplex PCR; TCRdb holds only in-frame clones, not every one. The data show some 900,000 clones, with over 60% seen just once and about 1.5% held by the top ten. V was pared by 8 bases and J by 2 bases, with 7 bases between. Per the germline V gene, CDR1 is WNHNN and CDR2 is SYGVQD (reference sequence). CDR3 size: 11 residues. V and J are TRBV10-1 and TRBJ2-7; D is ambiguous. The sequence was obtained from a man between 18 and 29 years old in good health. The material sequenced was memory CD4+ T cells sorted from blood. Subset defined: CD45RA-negative fraction. CDR3 coding DNA: TGCGCCAGCCCAACCCCCTACGAGCAGTACTTC. Encoded protein: CASPTPYEQYF.